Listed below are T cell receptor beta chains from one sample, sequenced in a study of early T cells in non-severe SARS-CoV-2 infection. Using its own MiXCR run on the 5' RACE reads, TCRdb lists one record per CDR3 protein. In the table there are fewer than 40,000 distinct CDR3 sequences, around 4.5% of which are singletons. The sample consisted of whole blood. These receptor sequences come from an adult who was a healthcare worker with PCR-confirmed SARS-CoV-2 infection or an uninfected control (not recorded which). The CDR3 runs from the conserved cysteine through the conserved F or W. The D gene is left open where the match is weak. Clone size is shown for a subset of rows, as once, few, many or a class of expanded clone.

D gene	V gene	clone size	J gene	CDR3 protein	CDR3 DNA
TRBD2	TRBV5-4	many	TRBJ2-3	CASSLGGTSVHTQYF	TGTGCCAGCAGCTTGGGGGGGACTAGCGTCCATACGCAGTATTTT
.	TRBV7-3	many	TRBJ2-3	CASSQGPTDTQYF	TGTGCCAGCAGCCAAGGACCCACAGATACGCAGTATTTT
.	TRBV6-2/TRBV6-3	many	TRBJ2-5	CASSPPGEETQYF	TGTGCCAGCAGTCCACCTGGGGAAGAGACCCAGTACTTC
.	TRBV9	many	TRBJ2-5	CASSSSLLQETQYF	TGTGCCAGCAGTTCTAGCCTCTTACAAGAGACCCAGTACTTC
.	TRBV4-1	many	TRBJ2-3	CASSQVIGGGPTDTQYF	TGCGCCAGCAGCCAAGTTATAGGTGGGGGCCCCACAGATACGCAGTATTTT
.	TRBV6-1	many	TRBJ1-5	CASSEQGGLGQPQHF	TGTGCCAGCAGTGAACAAGGGGGATTAGGTCAGCCCCAGCATTTT
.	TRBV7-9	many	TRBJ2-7	CASSGPGLGEQYF	TGTGCCAGCAGCGGACCGGGGCTGGGCGAGCAGTACTTC
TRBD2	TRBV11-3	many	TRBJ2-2	CASSSREGRNTGELFF	TGTGCCAGCAGCTCCAGGGAGGGAAGGAACACCGGGGAGCTGTTTTTT
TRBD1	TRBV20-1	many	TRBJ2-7	CSALTGLVGSEQYF	TGCAGTGCCCTGACAGGGCTGGTGGGAAGCGAGCAGTACTTC
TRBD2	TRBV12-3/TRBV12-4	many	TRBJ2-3	CASSSGTSGAQYF	TGTGCCAGCAGTTCCGGGACTAGCGGTGCACAGTATTTT
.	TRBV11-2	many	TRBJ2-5	CASSLGAGSGQETQYF	TGTGCCAGCAGCTTAGGAGCGGGCAGCGGGCAAGAGACCCAGTACTTC
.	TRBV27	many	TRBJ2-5	CASSLWPGLLQETQYF	TGTGCCAGCAGTTTGTGGCCGGGACTCCTACAAGAGACCCAGTACTTC
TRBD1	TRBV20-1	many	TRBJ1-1	CSATGGTEAFF	TGCAGTGCTACAGGGGGAACTGAAGCTTTCTTT
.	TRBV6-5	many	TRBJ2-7	CASSYSTRFYEQYF	TGTGCCAGCAGTTACTCGACTAGATTCTACGAGCAGTACTTC
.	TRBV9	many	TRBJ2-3	CASSFQPAYTDTQYF	TGTGCCAGCAGCTTCCAACCGGCGTACACAGATACGCAGTATTTT
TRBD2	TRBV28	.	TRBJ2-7	CASSSPSGGAFEQYF	TGTGCCAGCAGTTCTCCAAGCGGGGGGGCTTTCGAGCAGTACTTC
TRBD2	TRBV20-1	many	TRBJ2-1	CSARVGLAVHSYNEQFF	TGCAGTGCTAGAGTCGGACTAGCGGTACACTCCTACAATGAGCAGTTCTTC
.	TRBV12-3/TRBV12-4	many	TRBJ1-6	CASSSDSYNSPLHF	TGTGCCAGCAGTTCTGACAGCTATAATTCACCCCTCCACTTT
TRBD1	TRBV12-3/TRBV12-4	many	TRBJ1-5	CASSTRTGGSNQPQHF	TGTGCCAGCAGTACCCGGACAGGGGGCTCCAATCAGCCCCAGCATTTT
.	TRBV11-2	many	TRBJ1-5	CASSLSDRKNQPQHF	TGTGCCAGCAGCCTATCCGACAGGAAGAATCAGCCCCAGCATTTT
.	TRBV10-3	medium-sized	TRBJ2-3	CAIRSSGTLPDTQYF	TGTGCCATCAGATCCTCTGGGACACTCCCAGATACGCAGTATTTT
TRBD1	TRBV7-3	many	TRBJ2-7	CASSLGLWQGAALEQYF	TGTGCCAGCAGCTTAGGGCTGTGGCAGGGGGCTGCCCTAGAGCAGTACTTC
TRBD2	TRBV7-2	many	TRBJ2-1	CASSPSLAGLGRGQFF	TGTGCCAGCAGCCCCTCACTAGCGGGGCTAGGCCGGGGGCAGTTCTTC
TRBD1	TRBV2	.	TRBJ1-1	CASSSTGVNTEAFF	TGTGCCAGCAGTTCCACAGGGGTTAACACTGAAGCTTTCTTT
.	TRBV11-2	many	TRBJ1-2	CASRFSLSNYGYTF	TGTGCCAGCAGGTTTAGTCTATCGAACTATGGCTACACCTTC
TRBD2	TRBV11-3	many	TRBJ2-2	CATQRGTNTGELFF	TGTGCCACTCAGCGGGGGACGAACACCGGGGAGCTGTTTTTT
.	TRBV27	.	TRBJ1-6	CASSPKTGSLLYNSPLHF	TGTGCCAGCAGTCCCAAAACAGGGAGTTTATTATATAATTCACCCCTCCACTTT
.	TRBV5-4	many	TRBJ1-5	CASSLGGSHQPQHF	TGTGCCAGCAGCTTAGGTGGGAGTCATCAGCCCCAGCATTTT
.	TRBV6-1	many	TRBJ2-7	CASSDRSYEQYF	TGTGCCAGCAGTGATAGATCCTACGAGCAGTACTTC
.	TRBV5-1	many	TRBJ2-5	CASSLYIRNQETQYF	TGCGCCAGCAGCTTGTATATCCGGAATCAAGAGACCCAGTACTTC
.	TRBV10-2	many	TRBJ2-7	CASRDPGPREQYF	TGCGCCAGCAGGGACCCCGGGCCGAGGGAGCAGTACTTC
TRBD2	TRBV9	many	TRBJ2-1	CASSVIAGSNYNEQFF	TGTGCCAGCAGCGTAATAGCGGGAAGTAATTACAATGAGCAGTTCTTC
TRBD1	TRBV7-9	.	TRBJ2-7	CASSLVDRGDEQYF	TGTGCCAGCAGCTTGGTCGACAGGGGCGACGAGCAGTACTTC
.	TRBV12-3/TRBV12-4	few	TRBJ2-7	CASSPSEGNYGQQYF	TGTGCCAGCAGTCCCTCGGAAGGAAACTACGGGCAGCAGTACTTC
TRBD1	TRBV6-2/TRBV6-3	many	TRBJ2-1	CASSYPGQGANNEQFF	TGTGCCAGCAGTTACCCGGGACAGGGGGCGAACAATGAGCAGTTCTTC
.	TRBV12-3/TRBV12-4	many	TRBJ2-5	CASSLSRTYQETQYF	TGTGCCAGCAGTTTATCTCGGACGTACCAAGAGACCCAGTACTTC
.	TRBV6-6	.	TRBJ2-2	CASSYSTANTGELFF	TGTGCCAGCAGTTACTCAACAGCGAACACCGGGGAGCTGTTTTTT
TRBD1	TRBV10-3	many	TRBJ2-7	CAISVKETGVGDEQYF	TGTGCCATCAGTGTAAAGGAGACAGGGGTTGGTGACGAGCAGTACTTC
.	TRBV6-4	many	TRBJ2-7	CASNTHPAPYEQYF	TGTGCCAGCAATACCCACCCGGCCCCCTACGAGCAGTACTTC
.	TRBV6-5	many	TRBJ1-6	CASSYSGESVLNSPLHF	TGTGCCAGCAGTTACTCAGGAGAGTCGGTTCTAAATTCACCCCTCCACTTT
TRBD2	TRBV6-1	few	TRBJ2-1	CASGTSGRGEQFF	TGTGCCAGCGGGACTAGCGGGAGAGGGGAGCAGTTCTTC
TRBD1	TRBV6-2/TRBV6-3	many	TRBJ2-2	CASSRNEGATGELFF	TGTGCCAGCAGTCGCAACGAGGGGGCCACCGGGGAGCTGTTTTTT
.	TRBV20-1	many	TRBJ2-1	CSARGKASRYNEQFF	TGCAGTGCTAGAGGAAAGGCTAGTAGGTACAATGAGCAGTTCTTC
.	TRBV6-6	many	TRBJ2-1	CASSPLFGSGTAYNEQFF	TGTGCCAGCAGCCCACTCTTCGGGAGCGGAACCGCCTACAATGAGCAGTTCTTC
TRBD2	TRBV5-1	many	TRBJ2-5	CASSFTAVAGETQYF	TGCGCCAGCAGCTTTACGGCGGTAGCGGGAGAGACCCAGTACTTC
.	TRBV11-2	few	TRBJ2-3	CASSFGSGTDTQYF	TGTGCCAGCAGCTTTGGCAGCGGCACAGATACGCAGTATTTT
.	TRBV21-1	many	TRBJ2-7	CASSKPLWTSGLPSYEQYF	TGTGCCAGCAGCAAACCCCTGTGGACTAGCGGGTTACCCTCCTACGAGCAGTACTTC
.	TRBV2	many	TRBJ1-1	CASSRSLSQDEAFF	TGTGCCAGCTCGAGGAGCTTGAGTCAGGATGAAGCTTTCTTT
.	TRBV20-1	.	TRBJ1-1	CSARDRGGNTEAFF	TGCAGTGCTAGAGATAGAGGGGGGAACACTGAAGCTTTCTTT
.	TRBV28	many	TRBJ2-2	CASSLWGQHGELFF	TGTGCCAGCAGTTTATGGGGGCAACACGGGGAGCTGTTTTTT
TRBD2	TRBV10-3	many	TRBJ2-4	CAISETSGGANRDIQYF	TGTGCCATCAGTGAAACTAGCGGGGGGGCTAATAGAGACATTCAGTACTTC
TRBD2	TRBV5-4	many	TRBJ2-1	CASSLAGSGSWEQFF	TGTGCCAGCAGCTTGGCCGGAAGCGGGAGCTGGGAGCAGTTCTTC
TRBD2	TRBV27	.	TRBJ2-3	CASSNGTSGRVTDTQYF	TGTGCCAGCAGTAACGGGACTAGCGGGAGGGTCACAGATACGCAGTATTTT
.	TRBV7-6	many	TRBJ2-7	CASSLGEGNEQYF	TGTGCCAGCAGCTTGGGGGAAGGGAACGAGCAGTACTTC
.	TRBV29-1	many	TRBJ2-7	CSAGTRLYEQYF	TGCAGCGCCGGGACACGTCTCTACGAGCAGTACTTC
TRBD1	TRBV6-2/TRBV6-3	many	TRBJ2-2	CASSRDRDTGELFF	TGTGCCAGCAGCCGGGACAGGGACACCGGGGAGCTGTTTTTT
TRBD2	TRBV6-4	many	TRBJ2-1	CASSDFPSGENNEQFF	TGTGCCAGCAGTGACTTCCCTAGCGGGGAAAACAATGAGCAGTTCTTC
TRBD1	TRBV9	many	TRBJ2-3	CASSVEGQGTDTQYF	TGTGCCAGCAGCGTAGAGGGACAGGGAACAGATACGCAGTATTTT
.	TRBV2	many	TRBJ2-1	CASSRSRQHNEQFF	TGTGCCAGCAGTCGCTCCAGACAGCACAATGAGCAGTTCTTC
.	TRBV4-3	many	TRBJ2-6	CASSQPGAGANVLTF	TGCGCCAGCAGCCAACCAGGGGCTGGGGCCAACGTCCTGACTTTC